This T cell receptor beta chain was retrieved from a study of vaccination and CD4 T cells after COVID-19 (dated by TCRdb to between 2021 and 2022). For context, the study as a whole: Convalescent patients had a positive SARS-CoV-2 result on nasal swab PCR, and of these patients, fewer than ten had mild disease and one had severe disease. Six males and four females were included in the convalescent cohort, with two Hispanic individuals, seven Caucasians, two Asians and one multiracial person represented. Two doses of either the Pfizer-BioNTech BNT162b2 vaccine (n=8) or the Moderna mRNA-1273 vaccine (n=2) were administered to participants. Post-COVID blood samples were collected from convalescent patients a median of approximately 93 days after diagnosis, with a range of roughly 30 to 161 days. Post-vaccine blood samples were collected a median of around 2.5 months after the second vaccine dose, ranging from roughly 12 to 250 days. Overlapping spike peptide pools from SARS-CoV-2 and from the common cold coronaviruses HCoV-NL63, HCoV-OC43 and HCoV-229E were used as culture stimuli. Control cultures received a CEFX viral epitope pool as the positive control, an HIV-1 Nef peptide pool as the negative control, or no peptide. The spike-specific CD4+ TCR repertoire was compared before and after mRNA vaccination in over 9 COVID-19 convalescent patients and a handful of infection-naive healthy vaccine recipients.

In the case of this clonotype: Its antigen target is currently unknown. No quality values exist for individual bases; no much larger clone is one base distant.

CDR1 DFQATT and CDR2 SNEGSKA are derived from the germline V gene (reference sequence). CDR3 length: 15 amino acids, cysteine to phenylalanine. Only CDR3 DNA remains: 45 bases, in frame from the first base. For this chain, trimming is 1 base at the V end and 0 bases at the J end, and the number of junction bases without a gene match is 2. The receptor library was made with PCR. DNA from cultured CD4+ T cells was subjected to TCR sequencing with the Oncomine TCR Beta short-read assay at the Johns Hopkins FTIC core. The QIAamp micro DNA kit was used to extract genomic DNA from the cultured CD4+ T cells. Oncomine TCR Beta libraries made from cultured CD4+ T cells were pooled using unique dual indexes and sequenced on an Illumina iSeq 100. The published analysis was carried out like this. Non-productive sequences were filtered out, and CDR3s that did not start with C, did not end with F or W, or were shorter than 7 amino acids were discarded. Antigen-specific clonotypes were identified using the MANAFEST web application through comparison of peptide-stimulated wells with reference and other culture wells. For a clone to be called positive, the clone needed an FDR below 0.05, an odds ratio above 5, and a productive frequency above 0.1% in at least two of three replicate wells. A clonotype counted as cross-reactive if it showed significant expansion both in the SARS-CoV-2 spike wells and in at least one common cold coronavirus spike condition. CDR3 homology was assessed with Levenshtein distances (stringdist) and unrooted phylogenetic trees (ape) in R version 3.6.1. TCRdb trimmed the raw reads at Q25, called clones with MiXCR and kept productive beta chains. Every distinct CDR3 protein forms one entry, paired with its most common genes and DNA. The V and J calls reflect TCRdb's pipeline rather than the authors' work. The table for this sample lists some 16,000 distinct CDR3 sequences; around half of them were counted only once. 3% to 4.5% of the sample is held by the ten biggest clonotypes.

Reading the label with the study, this specimen's treatment or condition is: 10-day PBMC culture with coronavirus spike peptide pools or control peptides (ViraFEST assay). To expand antigen-specific T cells with peptide pools and then pick out the expanded clonotypes through TCR sequencing, the study relied on the ViraFEST assay. The convalescent patients' positive SARS-CoV-2 PCR tests fell between March and December 2020, which was before the Alpha, Beta and Delta variants emerged in the United States. About 2 million PBMCs per well were cultured in IMDM with approximately 5.2% human AB serum and 8 to 10 IU/ml IL-2, plus 10 ug/ml peptide pools. Half of the culture medium was replaced with fresh IL-2-containing medium on days 3 and 7. Once the cells had been in culture for about 10 days, the EasySep CD4+ T cell isolation kit was used to isolate CD4+ T cells by negative selection. Ficoll-Paque Plus gradient centrifugation was used to isolate PBMCs from whole blood, and the isolated PBMCs were then either used fresh or cryopreserved at -140C. Culture conditions were generally each tested in triplicate wells.

What the study reported, not specific to this receptor: An increase in the median number of SARS-CoV-2-reactive clonotypes from 21 after infection to roughly 39 after vaccination was observed, but the change was not found to be significant. In convalescent patients, a median roughly 86% of post-vaccine SARS-CoV-2-reactive clones were detected only after vaccination, suggesting vaccine-specific priming. The study included relatively few convalescent patients and did not analyze early timepoints after natural infection. Nearly all vaccine-specific clones in convalescent patients (304 of 307) were mono-reactive for SARS-CoV-2 spike rather than cross-reactive with common cold coronaviruses.

This clonotype originated in a human donor who had recovered from COVID-19. This receptor chain uses TRBV20-1 and TRBJ2-7, with 11 junctional bases fitting TRBD2. The sequencing used CD4+ T cells from blood, cultured in vitro, collected before SARS-CoV-2 vaccination. The CDR3 amino acid sequence is: CSARGTSGGSYEQYF. The DNA reads as follows: TGCAGTGCTAGAGGAACTAGCGGGGGCTCCTACGAGCAGTACTTC.